The TCR beta chain under discussion was sequenced for a study of technical replicates of blood from four donors. TCRdb's copy holds only in-frame clones and misses some; the assay was immunoSEQ multiplex PCR. The table includes 50,000 to 80,000 clones, over 75% detected once. The sample holds a few counts of this clone. The ends were cut back, 1 base at V and 0 bases at J, with 17 bases in the middle. This CDR3 has 18 amino acids. Germline V gives CDR1 LGHNA, CDR2 YSLEER. The source material was PBMCs. The receptor was isolated from a human donor in good health. Some clones in this sample may be carry-over from other donors' samples. The chain is built from TRBV4-3 and TRBJ2-3; TRBD2 might be the D (6 bases). CDR3 amino acids: CASSQALRSGGSTDTQYF. CDR3 DNA sequence: TGCGCCAGCAGCCAAGCCCTAAGGAGTGGAGGGAGCACAGATACGCAGTATTTT.